This T cell receptor (beta chain) originates from a study of blood T cell repertoires in COVID-19. The trim removed 4 bases at V and 2 bases at J, leaving 22 bases unmatched. Germline values: CDR1 MNHNS, CDR2 SASEGT. This CDR3 has 20 amino acids. The authors' processing: The assay estimated nucleated cells by amplifying reference gene primers. The repertoire was sequenced with immunoSEQ multiplex PCR; TCRdb's copy has only in-frame clones and lacks some. From that table come the V and J calls and clone size; the DNA was used to work out D and trimming. Of 150,000 to 200,000 clones in the sample, about 80% were seen once.

The genes are TRBV6-1 and TRBJ2-7; 8 nucleotides align to TRBD2. The clonotype originates from a man between 65 and 85 years old with active or convalescent COVID-19. The sample was peripheral blood. In DNA form, the CDR3 reads TGTGCCAGCAGTGCCCTAACGGGGGGGGTCCTCGCGGGGTCTACCTACGAGCAGTACTTC. Translation: CASSALTGGVLAGSTYEQYF.